The 8 T cell receptor beta chains reported below all come from one sample, sequenced in a study of blood T cell repertoires in COVID-19. The assay was immunoSEQ multiplex PCR, and TCRdb's table has in-frame clones only and misses some. The table lists 270,000 or so clones, around 90% of them singletons. Sample: PBMCs or T cells enriched from blood (not recorded which). All receptors come from a woman in her 30s with acute COVID-19.

The V call is TRBV28, the J call TRBJ2-3; D ambiguous. V lost 2 bases to trimming and J lost 1 base, with 4 bases between them. The CDR3 has 13 residues. Germline assignment: CDR1 MDHEN and CDR2 SYDVKM. The CDR3 protein is CASSLRGTDTQYF. The CDR3 DNA reads TGTGCCAGCAGTTTACGGGGCACAGATACGCAGTATTTT.

This chain joins TRBV5-4 and TRBJ1-3; 8 bases align to TRBD1. The CDR3 has 14 amino acids. With V trimmed by 3 bases and J by 7 bases, 6 bases remained unmatched. CDR1 is SGHNT and CDR2 is YYREEE in the germline V gene (reference sequence). The CDR3 DNA follows: TGTGCCAGCAGCTCCTGGGACAGGAGGAACACCATATATTTT. Its translation is CASSSWDRRNTIYF.

This chain connects TRBV19 to TRBJ2-7; TRBD1 matches at 8 bases. Germline V CDR1 and CDR2: LNHDA, SQIVND (reference sequence). This CDR3 comprises 15 residues. Unmatched junction bases numbered 7, after V lost 5 bases and J lost 1 base. CDR3 in amino acids: CASSPDRGLSYEQYF. The DNA of the CDR3 is TGTGCCAGTAGTCCTGACAGGGGACTTTCCTACGAGCAGTACTTC. Drawing the rest from reference TRBV19 and TRBJ2-7, the complete variable domain is DGGITQSPKYLFRKEGQNVTLSCEQNLNHDAMYWYRQDPGQGLRLIYYSQIVNDFQKGDIAEGYSVSREKKESFPLTVTSAQKNPTAFYLCASSPDRGLSYEQYFGPGTRLTVT.

This clone was seen only once. The V and J genes are TRBV4-1 and TRBJ2-7, with 8 bases that match TRBD2. This CDR3 is 18 amino acids long. The germline V gene has CDR1 MGHRA and CDR2 YSYEKL. V was clipped by 0 bases and J by 2 bases; unmatched bases: 12. The DNA of the CDR3 is TGCGCCAGCAGCCAAGACGGTCAAGAGACTAGCGCTGCCTACGAGCAGTACTTC. It specifies CASSQDGQETSAAYEQYF.

The chain recombines TRBV5-4 with TRBJ2-1; 10 bases are shared with TRBD2. The CDR3 is made up of 16 amino acids. Trimming removed 0 bases from V and 7 bases from J; junction bases left unmatched: 7. The V gene's germline CDR1 is SGHNT and CDR2 YYREEE (reference sequence). CDR3 in DNA: TGTGCCAGCAGCTTGGAGCTAGCGGGAGTAGAAAATGAGCAGTTCTTC. Its protein product is CASSLELAGVENEQFF. Complete variable domain (other parts from reference TRBV5-4 and TRBJ2-1): ETGVTQSPTHLIKTRGQQVTLRCSSQSGHNTVSWYQQALGQGPQFIFQYYREEENGRGNFPPRFSGLQFPNYSSELNVNALELDDSALYLCASSLELAGVENEQFFGPGTRLTVL.

The chain combines TRBV29-1 with TRBJ2-7; 16 bases map to TRBD2. CDR1 SQVTM and CDR2 ANQGSEA come from the germline V gene. Trimming removed 1 base from V and 2 bases from J; junction bases left unmatched: 5. This CDR3 is 17 amino acids long. As DNA, the CDR3 is TGCAGCGTTGAAGCGGGGACTAGCGGGAGGGCCCCCTACGAGCAGTACTTC. Protein product: CSVEAGTSGRAPYEQYF.

The chain couples TRBV10-2 to TRBJ2-1; TRBD2 agrees at 13 bases. Germline V gene lookup returns CDR1 WSHSY and CDR2 SAAADI. J gave up 8 bases and V 6 bases, and 7 bases lay outside the gene matches. The CDR3 is 15 residues long. The CDR3 nucleotides read TGCGCCAGCAGGACAACTAGCGGGAGGGTTTATGAGCAGTTCTTC. It yields the protein CASRTTSGRVYEQFF.

The rearrangement links TRBV10-3 to TRBJ2-7, with 7 nucleotides matching TRBD1. V lost 7 bases, J lost 1 base, and 7 bases stayed unmatched. From germline, CDR1 is ENHRY and CDR2 SYGVKD. The CDR3 runs to 14 residues. The CDR3 protein is CAINQKGASYEQYF. The CDR3 DNA sequence: TGTGCCATCAATCAGAAGGGGGCTTCCTACGAGCAGTACTTC.